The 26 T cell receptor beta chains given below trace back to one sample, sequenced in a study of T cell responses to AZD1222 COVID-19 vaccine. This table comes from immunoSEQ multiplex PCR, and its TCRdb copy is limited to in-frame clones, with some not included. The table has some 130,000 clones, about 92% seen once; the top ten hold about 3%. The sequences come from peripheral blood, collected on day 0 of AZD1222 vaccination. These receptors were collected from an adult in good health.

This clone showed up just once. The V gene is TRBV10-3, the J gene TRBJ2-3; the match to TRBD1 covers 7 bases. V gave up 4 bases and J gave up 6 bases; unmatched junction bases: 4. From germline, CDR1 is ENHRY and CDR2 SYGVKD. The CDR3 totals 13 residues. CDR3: CAISGIQGDTQYF. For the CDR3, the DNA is TGTGCCATCAGTGGAATACAGGGGGATACGCAGTATTTT.

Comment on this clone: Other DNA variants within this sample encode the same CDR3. The CDR3 loop is CASSPTGYEQYF. Here the CDR3 DNA reads TGCGCCAGCAGCCCAACGGGGTACGAGCAGTACTTC. The genes are TRBV5-1 and TRBJ2-7, with D tentatively TRBD2 (5 bases). This CDR3 has 12 residues. V was cut by 4 bases and J by 4 bases, with 9 bases left in between. Germline V gene sequence: CDR1 SGHRS, CDR2 YFSETQ.

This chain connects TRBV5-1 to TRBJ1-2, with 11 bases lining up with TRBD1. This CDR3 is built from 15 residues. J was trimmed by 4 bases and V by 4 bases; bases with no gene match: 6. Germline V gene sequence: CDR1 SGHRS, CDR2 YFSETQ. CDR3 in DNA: TGCGCCAGCAGCACGGACAGGGGGCGCGTCTATGGCTACACCTTC. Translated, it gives CASSTDRGRVYGYTF. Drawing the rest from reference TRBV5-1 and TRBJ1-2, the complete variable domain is KAGVTQTPRYLIKTRGQQVTLSCSPISGHRSVSWYQQTPGQGLQFLFEYFSETQRNKGNFPGRFSGRQFSNSRSEMNVSTLELGDSALYLCASSTDRGRVYGYTFGSGTRLTVV.

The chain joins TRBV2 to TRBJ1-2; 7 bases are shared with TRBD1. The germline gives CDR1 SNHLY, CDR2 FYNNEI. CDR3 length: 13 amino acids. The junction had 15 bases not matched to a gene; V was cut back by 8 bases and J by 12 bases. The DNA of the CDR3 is TGTGCCAGCGACCGGGACAGAGCTGATCAAGACACCTTC. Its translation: CASDRDRADQDTF.

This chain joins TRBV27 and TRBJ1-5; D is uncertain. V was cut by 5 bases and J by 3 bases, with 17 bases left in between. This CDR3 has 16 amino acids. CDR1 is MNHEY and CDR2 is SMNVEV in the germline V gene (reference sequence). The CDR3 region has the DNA TGTGCCAGCAGTCCCTACCCGCCGGGGATCAATCAGCCCCAGCATTTT. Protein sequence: CASSPYPPGINQPQHF.

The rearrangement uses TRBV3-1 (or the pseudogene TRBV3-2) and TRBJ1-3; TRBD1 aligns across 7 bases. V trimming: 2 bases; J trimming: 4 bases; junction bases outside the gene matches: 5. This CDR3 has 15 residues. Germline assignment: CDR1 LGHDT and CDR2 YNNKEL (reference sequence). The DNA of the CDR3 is TGTGCCAGCAGCCAAACAGGGGCGCGGGGAAACACCATATATTTT. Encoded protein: CASSQTGARGNTIYF.

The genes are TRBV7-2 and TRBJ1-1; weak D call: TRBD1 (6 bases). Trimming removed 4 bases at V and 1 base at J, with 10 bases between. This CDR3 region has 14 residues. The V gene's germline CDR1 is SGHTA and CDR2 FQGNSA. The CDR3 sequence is CASSSETGNTEAFF. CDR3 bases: TGTGCCAGCAGCTCTGAGACAGGGAACACTGAAGCTTTCTTT.

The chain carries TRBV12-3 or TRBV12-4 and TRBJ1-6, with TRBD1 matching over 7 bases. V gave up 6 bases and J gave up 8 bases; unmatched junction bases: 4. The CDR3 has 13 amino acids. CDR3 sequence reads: CASSPDRDSPLHF. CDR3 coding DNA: TGTGCCAGCAGCCCAGACAGGGATTCACCCCTCCACTTT.

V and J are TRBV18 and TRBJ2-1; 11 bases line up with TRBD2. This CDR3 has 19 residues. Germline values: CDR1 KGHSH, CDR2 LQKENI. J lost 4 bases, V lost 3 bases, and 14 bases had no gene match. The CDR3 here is CASSPTSGTSNVQYNEQFF. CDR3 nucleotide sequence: TGTGCCAGCTCACCGACTAGCGGGACGTCGAACGTCCAATACAATGAGCAGTTCTTC.

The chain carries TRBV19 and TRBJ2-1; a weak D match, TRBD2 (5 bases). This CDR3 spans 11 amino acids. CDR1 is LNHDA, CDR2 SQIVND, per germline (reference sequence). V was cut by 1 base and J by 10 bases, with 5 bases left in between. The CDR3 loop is CASSIGREQFF. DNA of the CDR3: TGTGCCAGTAGTATAGGGAGGGAGCAGTTCTTC.

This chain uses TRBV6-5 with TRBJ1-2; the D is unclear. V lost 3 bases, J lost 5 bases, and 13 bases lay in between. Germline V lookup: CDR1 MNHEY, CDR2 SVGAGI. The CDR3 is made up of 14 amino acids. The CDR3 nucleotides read TGTGCCAGCAGTTATAGGCAGGATTCTTATGGCTACACCTTC. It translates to CASSYRQDSYGYTF.

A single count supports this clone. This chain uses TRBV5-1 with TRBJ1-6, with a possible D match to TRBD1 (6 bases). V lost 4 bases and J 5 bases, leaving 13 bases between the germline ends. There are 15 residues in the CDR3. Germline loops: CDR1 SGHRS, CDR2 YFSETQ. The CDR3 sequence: CASSNRTVNNSPLHF. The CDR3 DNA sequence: TGCGCCAGCAGCAATAGGACAGTTAATAATTCACCCCTCCACTTT.

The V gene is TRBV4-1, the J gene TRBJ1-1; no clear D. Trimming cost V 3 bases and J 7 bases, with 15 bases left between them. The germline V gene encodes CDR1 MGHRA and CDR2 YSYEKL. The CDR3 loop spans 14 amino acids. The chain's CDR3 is CASSHLSSVFEAFF. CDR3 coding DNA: TGCGCCAGCAGCCACCTCTCCTCAGTTTTTGAAGCTTTCTTT.

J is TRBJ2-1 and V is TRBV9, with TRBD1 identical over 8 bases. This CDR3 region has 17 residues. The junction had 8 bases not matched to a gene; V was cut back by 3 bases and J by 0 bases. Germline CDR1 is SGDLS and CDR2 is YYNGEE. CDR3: CASSASNDRGSYNEQFF. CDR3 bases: TGTGCCAGCAGCGCCTCGAATGACAGGGGCTCCTACAATGAGCAGTTCTTC.

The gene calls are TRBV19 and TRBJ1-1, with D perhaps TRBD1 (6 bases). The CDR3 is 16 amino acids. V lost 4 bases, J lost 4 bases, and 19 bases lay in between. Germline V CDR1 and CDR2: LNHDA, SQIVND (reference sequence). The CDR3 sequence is CASSTAYRGPGTEAFF. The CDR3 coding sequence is TGTGCCAGTAGTACCGCCTATCGGGGGCCTGGCACTGAAGCTTTCTTT.

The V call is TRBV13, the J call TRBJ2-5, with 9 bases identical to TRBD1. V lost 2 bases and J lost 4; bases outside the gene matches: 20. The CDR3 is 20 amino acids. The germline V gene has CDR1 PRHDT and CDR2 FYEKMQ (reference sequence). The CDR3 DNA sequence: TGTGCCAGCAGCTTATTTCTCGGGACAGGGAGGAATTGGGGGCCAGAGACCCAGTACTTC. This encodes CASSLFLGTGRNWGPETQYF.

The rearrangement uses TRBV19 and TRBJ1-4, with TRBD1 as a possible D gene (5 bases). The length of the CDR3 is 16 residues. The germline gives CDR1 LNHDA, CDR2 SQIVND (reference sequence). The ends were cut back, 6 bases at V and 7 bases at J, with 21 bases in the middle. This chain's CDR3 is CASSPVRDSESEKLFF. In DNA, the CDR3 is TGTGCCAGTAGCCCGGTCAGGGACTCCGAAAGTGAAAAACTGTTTTTT.

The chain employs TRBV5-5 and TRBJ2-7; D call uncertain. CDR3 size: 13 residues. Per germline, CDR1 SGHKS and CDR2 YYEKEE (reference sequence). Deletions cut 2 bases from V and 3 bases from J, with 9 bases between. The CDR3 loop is CASSLDDLYEQYF. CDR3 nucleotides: TGTGCCAGCAGCTTAGACGACCTCTACGAGCAGTACTTC.

The CDR3 sequence is CASSYSGRLFEQYF. The CDR3 coding sequence is TGTGCCAGCAGCTACTCGGGAAGGTTGTTCGAGCAGTACTTC. The rearrangement joins TRBV5-6 to TRBJ2-7; tentative D call: TRBD2 (5 bases). In germline, CDR1 is SGHDT, CDR2 YYEEEE. The CDR3 covers 14 residues. Trimming shortened V by 3 bases and J by 6 bases, and 16 bases separated the two germline ends.

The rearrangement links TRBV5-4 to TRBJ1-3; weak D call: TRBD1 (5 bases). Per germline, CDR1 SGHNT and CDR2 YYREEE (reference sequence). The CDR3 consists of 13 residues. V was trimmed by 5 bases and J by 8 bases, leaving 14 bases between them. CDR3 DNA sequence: TGTGCCAGCAGTCCATCGCAGGGTGACACCATATATTTT. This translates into CASSPSQGDTIYF. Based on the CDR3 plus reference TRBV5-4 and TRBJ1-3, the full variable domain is ETGVTQSPTHLIKTRGQQVTLRCSSQSGHNTVSWYQQALGQGPQFIFQYYREEENGRGNFPPRFSGLQFPNYSSELNVNALELDDSALYLCASSPSQGDTIYFGEGSWLTVV.

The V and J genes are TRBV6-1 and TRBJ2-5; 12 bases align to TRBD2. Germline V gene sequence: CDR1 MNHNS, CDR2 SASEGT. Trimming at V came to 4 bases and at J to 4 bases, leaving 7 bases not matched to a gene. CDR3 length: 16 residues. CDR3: CASSGVTSGSLETQYF. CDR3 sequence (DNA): TGTGCCAGCAGTGGAGTGACTAGCGGGAGCTTAGAGACCCAGTACTTC.

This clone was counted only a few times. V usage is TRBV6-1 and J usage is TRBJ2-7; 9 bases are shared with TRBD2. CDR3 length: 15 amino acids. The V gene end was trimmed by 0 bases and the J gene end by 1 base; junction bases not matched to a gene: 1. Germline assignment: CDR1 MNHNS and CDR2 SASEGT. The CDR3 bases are TGTGCCAGCAGTGAAGCGACTAGCGGATCCTACGAGCAGTACTTC. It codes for CASSEATSGSYEQYF.

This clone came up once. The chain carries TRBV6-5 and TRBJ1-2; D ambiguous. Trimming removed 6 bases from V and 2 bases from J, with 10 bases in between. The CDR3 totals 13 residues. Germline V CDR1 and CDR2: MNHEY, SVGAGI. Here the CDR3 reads CASRRGPNYGYTF. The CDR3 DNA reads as TGTGCCAGCAGAAGAGGACCGAACTATGGCTACACCTTC.

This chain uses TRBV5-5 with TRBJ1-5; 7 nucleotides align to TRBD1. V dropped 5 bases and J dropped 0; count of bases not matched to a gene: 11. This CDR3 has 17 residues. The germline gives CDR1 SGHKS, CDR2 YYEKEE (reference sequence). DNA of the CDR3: TGTGCCAGCAGACCAACAGGGGCGTCGAATAGCAATCAGCCCCAGCATTTT. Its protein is CASRPTGASNSNQPQHF.

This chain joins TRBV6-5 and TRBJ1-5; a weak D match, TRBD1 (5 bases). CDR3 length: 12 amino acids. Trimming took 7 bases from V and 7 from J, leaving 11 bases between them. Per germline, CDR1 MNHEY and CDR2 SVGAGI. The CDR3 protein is CASNRRDQPQHF. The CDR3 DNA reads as TGTGCCAGCAATAGGAGGGACCAGCCCCAGCATTTT.

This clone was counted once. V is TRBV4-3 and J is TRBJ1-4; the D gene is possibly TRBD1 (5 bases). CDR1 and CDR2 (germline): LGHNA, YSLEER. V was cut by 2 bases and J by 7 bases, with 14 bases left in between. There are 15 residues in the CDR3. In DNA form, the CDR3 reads TGCGCCAGCAGCCAATCCCGGCAGGGAAGTGAAAAACTGTTTTTT. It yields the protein CASSQSRQGSEKLFF.